This TCR beta chain emerged from a study of T cells after yellow fever vaccination. In the study overall: SMART-Seq v4 Ultra Low Input prepared libraries from low-cell fractions.

This clonotype occurred a few times. CDR1 is MNHEY and CDR2 is SVGAGI in the germline V gene. The V gene lost 0 bases and the J gene lost 6 bases, with 7 bases spanning the gap. This CDR3 is built from 13 residues. Conversion of TCR transcripts into cDNA relied on 5'RACE template switching, which added a universal primer site and UMIs. TCRdb passed the 5' RACE reads through MiXCR, listing each CDR3 protein once. The sample contains just under 600,000 distinct CDR3 sequences, less than 15% of which appear only once. The genes are TRBV6-5 and TRBJ2-3; D ambiguous. The sequencing used PBMCs, collected on the day of the yellow fever booster vaccination. The clonotype originates from a young man who received the YFV17D yellow fever vaccine. The chain's CDR3 is CASSYSELDTQYF. The CDR3 nucleotides are TGTGCCAGCAGTTACTCAGAATTGGATACGCAGTATTTT.